The entry that follows covers one TCR delta chain sequence. Its antigen is still unknown. The input lacks base qualities; no much larger clone sits a single base away. Library generation was performed with RT-PCR. TCRdb names Illumina MiSeq as the instrument used. Clone calls in TCRdb were regenerated from the public reads with CATT, after which identical DNA sequences shared one row. In this sample the table shows approximately 14,000 delta-chain clones, around 30% of which occur a single time. The ten largest clones add up to over 3.5% of the sample. This entry belongs to a study of gamma-delta T cells after stem cell transplantation (dated by TCRdb to between 2015 and 2016). The germline V gene supplies CDR1 NSMFDY and CDR2 ISSIKDK. The CDR3 runs 16 residues from the cysteine to the phenylalanine. Solely the CDR3 DNA is kept, with 48 bases framed from the first base. Trimming leaves V shorter by 4 bases and J shorter by 0 bases, with the junction holding 1 base beyond the gene matches.

The sequence was obtained from a human donor. It is not recorded whose cells these are; they may come from a transplant donor. Sequencing input: gamma-delta T cells. The rearranged segments are TRAV29/DV5 and TRDJ3, and 10 junctional nucleotides match TRDD3. The bases read TGTGCAGCAGGGGGGATACGCTCCTGGGACACCCGACAGATGTTTTTC. It specifies CAAGGIRSWDTRQMFF.